Sequencing of this T cell receptor (beta chain) was carried out in a study of cytomegalovirus exposure and HLA in healthy donors. Study-wide results and caveats: A few CMV-associated chains were confirmed in vitro to be specific for CMV antigens. Several of the most significant clusters appeared, in a later analysis, to be linked to common viral pathogens. It was assumed in the presence/absence analyses that sequencing depth was roughly uniform across donors.

About this clone: Its target is unknown.

Use of 60 Vbeta and 13 Jbeta primers characterized the PCR. The repertoire was sequenced with immunoSEQ multiplex PCR; TCRdb's copy has only in-frame clones and lacks some. The table records 110,000 to 150,000 clones, under 80% of them present only once. The CDR3 covers 16 residues. Germline CDR1 SGHNT, CDR2 YYREEE (reference sequence). The germline V and J ends were trimmed by 3 bases and 0 bases, with 16 bases remaining between them. Sequencing was carried out using PBMCs. This chain uses TRBV5-4 with TRBJ2-7; D not certain. The TCR originated in a man between 18 and 35 years old in good health and CMV-seropositive. The CDR3 protein is CASSSQTLRASYEQYF. The CDR3 bases are TGTGCCAGCAGCTCACAGACACTCAGAGCCTCCTACGAGCAGTACTTC.